Shown below are 6 T cell receptor beta chains from a single sample sequenced in a study of T cell responses to AZD1222 COVID-19 vaccine. TCRdb keeps only in-frame clones here, not all; method: immunoSEQ multiplex PCR. Among about 150,000 clones listed, more than 85% were seen once. The starting material was peripheral blood, obtained 28 days after the second AZD1222 dose. Receptors were obtained from an adult who received the AZD1222 COVID-19 vaccine.

The gene calls are TRBV5-6 and TRBJ2-7; D may match TRBD1 or TRBD2 (5 bases each). The CDR3 totals 14 residues. The V end lost 0 bases, the J end lost 3 bases, and 10 bases lay between the germline ends. Germline CDR1 and CDR2: SGHDT and YYEEEE. The CDR3 loop is CASSLGQGDYEQYF. The DNA of the CDR3 is TGTGCCAGCAGCTTGGGCCAGGGAGACTACGAGCAGTACTTC. Based on the CDR3 plus reference TRBV5-6 and TRBJ2-7, the full variable domain is DAGVTQSPTHLIKTRGQQVTLRCSPKSGHDTVSWYQQALGQGPQFIFQYYEEEERQRGNFPDRFSGHQFPNYSSELNVNALLLGDSALYLCASSLGQGDYEQYFGPGTRLTVT.

This clone has a handful of counts. The V call is TRBV23-1, the J call TRBJ1-2, with D unclear. TRBV23-1 is treated as an ORF (open reading frame) with a function not yet certain. The CDR3 covers 12 residues. V lost 0 bases and J 5 bases, leaving 4 bases between the germline ends. CDR3 loop: CASSQSGYGYTF. In nucleotides, the CDR3 is TGCGCCAGCAGTCAATCGGGGTATGGCTACACCTTC.

The chain combines TRBV3-1 (or the pseudogene TRBV3-2) with TRBJ2-3; a possible D gene is TRBD2 (5 bases). The V end lost 1 base, the J end lost 6 bases, and 5 bases lay between the germline ends. Germline values: CDR1 LGHDT, CDR2 YNNKEL (reference sequence). CDR3 length: 12 amino acids. CDR3 loop: CASSQGGDTQYF. Here the CDR3 DNA reads TGTGCCAGCAGCCAAGGCGGGGATACGCAGTATTTT.

The gene calls are TRBV27 and TRBJ1-3; maybe TRBD1 (6 bases). V gave up 4 bases and J gave up 2 bases, with 12 bases separating them. The CDR3 is made up of 15 amino acids. Germline values: CDR1 MNHEY, CDR2 SMNVEV (reference sequence). As DNA, the CDR3 is TGTGCCAGCAGTTCCACAGGGATCACTGGAAACACCATATATTTT. Protein product: CASSSTGITGNTIYF.

CDR3 protein: CASSQIAGGSYEQYF. The CDR3 DNA sequence: TGTGCCAGCAGCCAAATAGCAGGCGGCTCCTACGAGCAGTACTTC. The rearrangement joins TRBV14 to TRBJ2-7; D is unresolved. The CDR3 covers 15 residues. V lost 2 bases, J lost 0 bases, and 11 bases lay in between. Germline V lookup: CDR1 SGHDN, CDR2 FVKESK.

The V and J genes are TRBV7-8 and TRBJ1-2; 7 nucleotides agree with TRBD1. J lost 4 bases, V lost 4 bases, and 6 bases had no gene match. The CDR3 sequence is 14 residues long. Germline CDR1 SGHVS, CDR2 FQNEAQ. The CDR3 spells CASSSPGTVYGYTF. CDR3 coding DNA: TGTGCCAGCAGCTCACCCGGGACAGTCTATGGCTACACCTTC.